This TCR beta chain was identified in a study of control samples from healthy donors and cancer patients. Libraries were prepared by immunoSEQ multiplex PCR; TCRdb keeps only in-frame clonotypes and omits some of them. The table lists 90,000 or so clones, around nine tenths of them singletons. This CDR3 region has 16 residues. J gave up 6 bases and V 4 bases, and 11 bases lay outside the gene matches. The germline V gene encodes CDR1 MNHNY and CDR2 SVGAGI (reference sequence). Sequenced: PBMCs. This TCR was sampled from a woman aged 45-59 years with colorectal cancer. The chain employs TRBV6-6 and TRBJ2-3, with 9 positions matching TRBD1. The chain's CDR3 is CASSLGQGMEEDTQYF. The DNA of the CDR3 is TGTGCCAGCAGTTTAGGACAGGGGATGGAGGAGGATACGCAGTATTTT.